A single sample gave rise to the 10 T cell receptor beta chains below, sequenced in a study of monozygotic twins with inflammatory bowel disease (dated by TCRdb to between 2017 and 2020). Libraries came from 5' RACE. Reads for this sample came from an Illumina HiSeq 2500. TCRdb reprocessed the reads; each CDR3 protein sequence makes one entry, and DNA is unavailable. This specimen's table enumerates over 110,000 distinct CDR3 sequences. 2.4% of the sample lies in the top ten. The source material was blood. The receptors shown here come from a human donor with ulcerative colitis or Crohn's disease, or a healthy co-twin of an affected twin (not recorded which).

This chain connects TRBV5-1 to TRBJ1-2; no DNA is available, so the TRBD1 call from TCRdb remains unchecked. There are 14 residues in the CDR3. The germline CDR1 and CDR2 sequences are SGHRS and YFSETQ. The CDR3 protein is CASSLAKGAEGYTF.

The chain has TRBV5-6 and TRBJ1-5; TCRdb's D call, TRBD1, is unchecked because there is no DNA. Per germline, CDR1 SGHDT and CDR2 YYEEEE. CDR3 length: 15 residues. This CDR3 reads CASSPRGAGNQPQHF.

The V call is TRBV20-1, the J call TRBJ2-7; no DNA is available, so the TRBD1 call from TCRdb remains unchecked. The germline V gene has CDR1 DFQATT and CDR2 SNEGSKA (reference sequence). The CDR3 spans 14 residues. Here the CDR3 reads CSANDRTTTYEQYF.

The chain has TRBV12-3 or TRBV12-4 and TRBJ2-5; TCRdb names TRBD1, which stays unverified in the absence of DNA. There are 17 residues in the CDR3. The CDR3 is CASNQWLGGVLQETQYF.

V usage is TRBV5-1 and J usage is TRBJ1-2; TCRdb gives TRBD1 as the D gene, but with no DNA this cannot be confirmed. The CDR3 spans 12 residues. Germline V gene data show CDR1 as SGHRS and CDR2 as YFSETQ. CDR3 sequence reads: CASSFNREGYTF.

The chain carries TRBV9 and TRBJ1-3. The CDR3 covers 16 residues. Germline CDR1 SGDLS, CDR2 YYNGEE. The CDR3 region is CASSVTGQGSGNTIYF.

The V call is TRBV4-1, the J call TRBJ2-7; TCRdb's assignment of TRBD2 cannot be checked, as there is no DNA. The CDR3 spans 14 residues. The germline V gene has CDR1 MGHRA and CDR2 YSYEKL. This CDR3 reads CASSDYRGSYEQYF.

This chain connects TRBV9 to TRBJ2-1; TCRdb gives TRBD1 as the D gene, but with no DNA this cannot be confirmed. The CDR3 is 11 residues long. Germline V gives CDR1 SGDLS, CDR2 YYNGEE. This CDR3 reads CASSVGAEQFF. The variable domain in full, completed from reference TRBV9 and TRBJ2-1, reads DSGVTQTPKHLITATGQRVTLRCSPRSGDLSVYWYQQSLDQGLQFLIQYYNGEERAKGNILERFSAQQFPDLHSELNLSSLELGDSALYFCASSVGAEQFFGPGTRLTVL.

This chain connects TRBV9 to TRBJ2-7; with no DNA, the TCRdb D assignment of TRBD1 cannot be verified. Germline CDR1 reads SGDLS; CDR2 reads YYNGEE. The CDR3 contains 14 residues. CDR3 sequence reads: CASSPTTGGYEQYF.

The rearrangement joins TRBV5-1 to TRBJ2-3; the D call from TCRdb, TRBD2, cannot be confirmed without DNA. Germline V lookup: CDR1 SGHRS, CDR2 YFSETQ. CDR3 length: 15 residues. CDR3 region: CASSLRGGVTDTQYF.